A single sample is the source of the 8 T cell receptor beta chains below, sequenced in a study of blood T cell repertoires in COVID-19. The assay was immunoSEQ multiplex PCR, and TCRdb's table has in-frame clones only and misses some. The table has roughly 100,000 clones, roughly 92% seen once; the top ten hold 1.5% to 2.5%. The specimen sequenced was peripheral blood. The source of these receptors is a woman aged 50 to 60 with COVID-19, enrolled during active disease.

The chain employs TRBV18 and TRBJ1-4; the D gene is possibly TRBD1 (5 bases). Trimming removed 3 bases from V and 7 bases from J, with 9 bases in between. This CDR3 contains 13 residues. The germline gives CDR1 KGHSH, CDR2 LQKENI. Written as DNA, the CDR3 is TGTGCCAGCTCACCTACAGGAATTGAAAAACTGTTTTTT. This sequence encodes CASSPTGIEKLFF.

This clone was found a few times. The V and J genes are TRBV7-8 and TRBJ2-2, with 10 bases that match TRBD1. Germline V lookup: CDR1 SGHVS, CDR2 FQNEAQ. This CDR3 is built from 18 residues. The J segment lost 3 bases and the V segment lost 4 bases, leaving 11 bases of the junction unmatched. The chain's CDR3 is CASSSLTGQGRDTGELFF. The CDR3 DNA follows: TGTGCCAGCAGCTCTCTCACGGGACAGGGGAGGGACACCGGGGAGCTGTTTTTT.

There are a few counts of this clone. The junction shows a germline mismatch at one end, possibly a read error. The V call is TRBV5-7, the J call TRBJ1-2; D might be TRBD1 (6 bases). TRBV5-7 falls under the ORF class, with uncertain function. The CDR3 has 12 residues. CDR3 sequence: CFRGENNYGYTF. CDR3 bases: TGCTTCAGGGGTGAAAATAACTATGGCTACACCTTC.

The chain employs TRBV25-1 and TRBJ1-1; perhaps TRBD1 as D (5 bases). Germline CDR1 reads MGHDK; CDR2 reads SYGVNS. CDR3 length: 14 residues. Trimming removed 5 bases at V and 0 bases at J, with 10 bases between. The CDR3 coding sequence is TGTGCCAGCAGTAGAACAGGTGTGAACACTGAAGCTTTCTTT. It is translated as CASSRTGVNTEAFF.

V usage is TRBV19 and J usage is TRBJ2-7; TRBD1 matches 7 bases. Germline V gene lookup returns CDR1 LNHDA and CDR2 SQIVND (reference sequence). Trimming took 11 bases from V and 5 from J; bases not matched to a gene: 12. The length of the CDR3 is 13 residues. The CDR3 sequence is CAPDLTGSHEQYF. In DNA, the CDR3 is TGTGCCCCCGACCTGACAGGGTCCCACGAGCAGTACTTC.

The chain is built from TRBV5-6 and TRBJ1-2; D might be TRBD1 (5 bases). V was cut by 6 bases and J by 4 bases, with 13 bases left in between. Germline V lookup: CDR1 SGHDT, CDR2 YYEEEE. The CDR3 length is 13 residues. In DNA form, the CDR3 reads TGTGCCAGCAACCCTCAGGGTGGCTATGGCTACACCTTC. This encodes CASNPQGGYGYTF. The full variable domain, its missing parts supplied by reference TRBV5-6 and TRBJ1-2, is DAGVTQSPTHLIKTRGQQVTLRCSPKSGHDTVSWYQQALGQGPQFIFQYYEEEERQRGNFPDRFSGHQFPNYSSELNVNALLLGDSALYLCASNPQGGYGYTFGSGTRLTVV.

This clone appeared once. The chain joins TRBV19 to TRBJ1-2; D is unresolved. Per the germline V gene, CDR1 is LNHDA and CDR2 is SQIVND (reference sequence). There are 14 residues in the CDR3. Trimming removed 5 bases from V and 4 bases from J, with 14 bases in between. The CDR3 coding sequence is TGTGCCAGTAGTTCAGCGGACGGGCTCTATGGCTACACCTTC. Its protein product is CASSSADGLYGYTF.

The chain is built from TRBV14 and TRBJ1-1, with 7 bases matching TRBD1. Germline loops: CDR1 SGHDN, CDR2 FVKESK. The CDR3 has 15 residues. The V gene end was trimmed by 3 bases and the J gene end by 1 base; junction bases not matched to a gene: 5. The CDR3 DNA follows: TGTGCCAGCAGCCAGACAGGGCTACCGAACACTGAAGCTTTCTTT. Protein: CASSQTGLPNTEAFF.